Following are 3 T cell receptor beta chains from one sample sequenced in a study of blood T cell repertoires in COVID-19. The assay was immunoSEQ multiplex PCR, and TCRdb's table has in-frame clones only and misses some. This sample carries 300,000 to 400,000 clones, roughly nine tenths of them seen once, and the ten largest clones take over 0.95%. Sequenced sample: PBMCs or T cells enriched from blood (not recorded which). The receptors stem from a man aged 18 to 29 who had recovered from COVID-19.

The chain joins TRBV24-1 to TRBJ2-1; 7 bases match TRBD2. This CDR3 has 16 residues. Germline lookup yields CDR1 KGHDR and CDR2 SFDVKD. After removal of 2 bases from V and 4 bases from J, the junction contained 7 bases not matched to a gene. CDR3 protein: CATSDSPSGDYNEQFF. CDR3 nucleotides: TGTGCCACCAGTGATTCGCCTAGCGGAGATTACAATGAGCAGTTCTTC.

This clone appeared a single time. Other DNA sequences from this sample encode an identical CDR3 as well. This rearrangement joins TRBV6-5 to TRBJ2-7; possibly TRBD1 for D (5 bases). The V end was cut by 0 bases, the J end by 2 bases, with 11 bases between. This CDR3 has 15 residues. Germline CDR1 MNHEY, CDR2 SVGAGI. The CDR3 is CASSYSSGSPYEQYF. The CDR3 coding sequence is TGTGCCAGCAGTTACTCGTCAGGGTCCCCCTACGAGCAGTACTTC.

The sample holds one count of this clone. The chain couples TRBV3-1 (or the pseudogene TRBV3-2) to TRBJ2-5, with 9 bases that match TRBD2. The CDR3 has 15 amino acids. Trimming cost V 1 base and J 2 bases; bases outside gene matches: 2. Germline CDR1 is LGHDT and CDR2 is YNNKEL (reference sequence). CDR3 nucleotide sequence: TGTGCCAGCAGCCAAGGGCTAGCGGGGCAAGAGACCCAGTACTTC. Its protein product is CASSQGLAGQETQYF.